Reported below is one T cell receptor (beta chain). Antigen: not known. The V gene lost 7 bases and the J gene lost 5 bases, with 19 bases spanning the gap. The CDR3 has 15 amino acids. Germline CDR1 MGHRA, CDR2 YSYEKL. This sample stems from a study of radiotherapy plus CTLA-4 blockade in lung cancer. Study findings and constraints: Clones of tumor-derived TCRs expanded in blood after radiotherapy plus ipilimumab.

The assay was immunoSEQ multiplex PCR, and TCRdb's table has in-frame clones only and misses some. The data show approximately 99,000 clones, roughly 88% seen once. The V call is TRBV4-1, the J call TRBJ2-3; the D gene is possibly TRBD1 (6 bases). The input for sequencing was peripheral blood, taken from a patient treated with radiotherapy plus ipilimumab. The sequence was obtained from a human donor with non-small cell lung cancer that progressed on radiotherapy plus ipilimumab. DNA of the CDR3: TGCGCCAGCAATCTCCGGGGCAGGGGACGAGATACGCAGTATTTT. Translating gives CASNLRGRGRDTQYF.